One and the same sample provided the 28 T cell receptor beta chains below, sequenced in a study of blood T cell repertoires in COVID-19. Only in-frame clones appear in the TCRdb table, and some are missing; sequencing was by immunoSEQ multiplex PCR. The sample carries approximately 150,000 clones, more than 75% recorded once. The sequenced material came from peripheral blood. The receptors derive from a woman in her forties or fifties with acute or convalescent COVID-19.

This chain uses TRBV5-1 with TRBJ2-2; 7 nucleotides agree with TRBD2. Germline-derived CDR1 and CDR2 are SGHRS and YFSETQ. J gave up 5 bases and V 0 bases, and 4 bases lay outside the gene matches. The CDR3 covers 15 residues. CDR3 loop: CASSLDLAETGELFF. The CDR3 DNA sequence: TGCGCCAGCAGCTTGGACCTAGCGGAAACCGGGGAGCTGTTTTTT.

This clone was picked up one time. The rearrangement links TRBV7-2 to TRBJ2-5, with 9 bases matching TRBD2. This CDR3 has 16 residues. Trimming removed 2 bases from V and 5 bases from J; junction bases left unmatched: 9. Germline loops: CDR1 SGHTA, CDR2 FQGNSA. This CDR3 reads CASSLIQRGDEETQYF. DNA of the CDR3: TGTGCCAGCAGCTTAATACAGCGGGGGGATGAGGAGACCCAGTACTTC.

To note about this clone: The same CDR3 is also encoded by other DNA sequences in this sample. This chain connects TRBV19 to TRBJ1-2; 7 bases are a match to TRBD1. The CDR3 totals 12 residues. The germline gives CDR1 LNHDA, CDR2 SQIVND (reference sequence). With V trimmed by 8 bases and J by 3 bases, 3 bases remained unmatched. In DNA, the CDR3 is TGTGCCAGTGGCCAGGGGGACTATGGCTACACCTTC. It translates to CASGQGDYGYTF.

The V and J genes are TRBV6-2 or TRBV6-3 and TRBJ1-5; 8 nucleotides line up with TRBD1. Germline-derived CDR1 and CDR2 are MNHEY and SVGEGT. V gave up 5 bases and J gave up 9 bases; unmatched junction bases: 9. This CDR3 has 14 amino acids. CDR3 sequence reads: CASSHQGARGPQHF. The CDR3 nucleotides read TGTGCCAGCAGTCACCAGGGGGCGAGAGGGCCCCAGCATTTT.

The V call is TRBV20-1, the J call TRBJ2-1; TRBD2 matches 13 bases. The trim removed 3 bases at V and 8 bases at J, leaving 7 bases unmatched. The germline V gene has CDR1 DFQATT and CDR2 SNEGSKA (reference sequence). This CDR3 region has 15 residues. Written as DNA, the CDR3 is TGCAGTGCTAGTGACGGGACTAGCGGGGCTCATGAGCAGTTCTTC. Protein: CSASDGTSGAHEQFF.

This clone appeared a few times. The chain has TRBV6-5 and TRBJ1-5, with D maybe TRBD1 (5 bases). The length of the CDR3 is 14 residues. CDR1 MNHEY and CDR2 SVGAGI come from the germline V gene. Trimming cost V 8 bases and J 1 base, with 12 bases left between them. CDR3 DNA: TGTGCCAGCTTCCTTGGGGCGAGCAATCAGCCCCAGCATTTT. Protein product: CASFLGASNQPQHF.

The sample holds a few counts of this clone. The chain uses TRBV5-1 and TRBJ2-7; 7 bases line up with TRBD1. V gave up 4 bases and J gave up 4 bases; unmatched junction bases: 8. Germline-derived CDR1 and CDR2 are SGHRS and YFSETQ. The CDR3 has 14 amino acids. CDR3 nucleotide sequence: TGCGCCAGCAGCCCAGACAGGGTGCCGTACGAGCAGTACTTC. This encodes CASSPDRVPYEQYF.

The sample holds many counts of this clone. The CDR3 region has the DNA TGTGCCAGCAGCATCGACAGGGTGGACGGGAAACTGTTTTTT. Protein sequence: CASSIDRVDGKLFF. The chain links TRBV7-2 to TRBJ1-4, with TRBD1 matching 7 bases. The CDR3 runs 14 residues. Trimming removed 5 bases from V and 11 bases from J; junction bases left unmatched: 11. Germline V lookup: CDR1 SGHTA, CDR2 FQGNSA.

V gene TRBV15 combines with J gene TRBJ1-1; D gene unclear. V lost 0 bases and J lost 3, with 11 bases in between. The germline CDR1 and CDR2 sequences are LNHNV and YYDKDF (reference sequence). There are 15 residues in the CDR3. Written as DNA, the CDR3 is TGTGCCACCAGCAGAGATTCGGCGGGCTACACTGAAGCTTTCTTT. It specifies CATSRDSAGYTEAFF.

This clone was recorded once. CDR3 sequence: CASDAHRGNEQFF. As DNA, the CDR3 is TGTGCCAGCGACGCCCACAGGGGCAATGAGCAGTTCTTC. The chain carries TRBV12-3 or TRBV12-4 and TRBJ2-1, with 7 positions matching TRBD1. Trimming took 8 bases from V and 6 from J; bases not matched to a gene: 7. The CDR3 contains 13 residues.

The chain recombines TRBV7-6 with TRBJ1-6, with TRBD1 matching 7 bases. The V and J ends lost 6 bases and 7 bases, in that order; junction bases with no gene match: 15. Germline CDR1 reads SGHVS; CDR2 reads FNYEAQ. The CDR3 is made up of 17 amino acids. CDR3 residues: CASSLNSAWDSNSPLHF. The CDR3 region has the DNA TGTGCCAGCAGTCTTAACTCGGCCTGGGACAGCAATTCACCCCTCCACTTT.

The V gene is TRBV4-3, the J gene TRBJ2-1; 10 bases align to TRBD2. CDR3 length equals 16 residues. Germline loops: CDR1 LGHNA, CDR2 YSLEER. V lost 2 bases to trimming and J lost 6 bases; unmatched junction nucleotides: 7. The CDR3: CASSQPPGLATNEQFF. The DNA of the CDR3 is TGCGCCAGCAGCCAACCCCCGGGACTAGCGACCAATGAGCAGTTCTTC.

This clone came up a few times. The V gene is TRBV4-2, the J gene TRBJ1-2; 7 nucleotides match TRBD1. Germline values: CDR1 LGHNA, CDR2 YNFKEQ. With V trimmed by 0 bases and J by 4 bases, 14 bases remained unmatched. CDR3 length: 18 amino acids. The CDR3 loop is CASSQEVAGGTITYGYTF. Here the CDR3 DNA reads TGTGCCAGCAGCCAAGAGGTGGCAGGGGGAACTATAACCTATGGCTACACCTTC.

The chain combines TRBV11-2 with TRBJ2-3; D may be TRBD2 (6 bases). Germline loops: CDR1 SGHAT, CDR2 FQNNGV. The CDR3 is made up of 15 amino acids. Trimming cost V 4 bases and J 3 bases, with 14 bases left between them. In nucleotides, the CDR3 is TGTGCCAGCAGCTCCCGGATGGGGGGAACAGATACGCAGTATTTT. Its protein is CASSSRMGGTDTQYF. Using reference TRBV11-2 and TRBJ2-3 for the parts outside the CDR3, the full variable domain is EAGVAQSPRYKIIEKRQSVAFWCNPISGHATLYWYQQILGQGPKLLIQFQNNGVVDDSQLPKDRFSAERLKGVDSTLKIQPAKLEDSAVYLCASSSRMGGTDTQYFGPGTRLTVL.

This clone was seen just once. This rearrangement joins TRBV27 to TRBJ1-1; D is unresolved. CDR3 size: 14 residues. Trimming took off 5 bases at V and 1 base at J, with 11 bases between the two ends. Germline V gene lookup returns CDR1 MNHEY and CDR2 SMNVEV (reference sequence). DNA of the CDR3: TGTGCCAGCAGTCCACAGATTCAGAACACTGAAGCTTTCTTT. Amino acids: CASSPQIQNTEAFF.

This chain joins TRBV5-1 and TRBJ1-2; 7 bases match TRBD1. Germline assignment: CDR1 SGHRS and CDR2 YFSETQ. This CDR3 is built from 14 residues. V gave up 0 bases and J gave up 13 bases; unmatched junction bases: 12. The CDR3 sequence: CASSLGGQVVSVTF. In DNA, the CDR3 is TGCGCCAGCAGCTTGGGCGGACAGGTGGTTTCAGTCACCTTC.

V and J are TRBV6-4 and TRBJ1-5, with 7 bases lining up with TRBD1. V trimming: 2 bases; J trimming: 8 bases; junction bases outside the gene matches: 15. Germline V CDR1 and CDR2: MRHNA, SNTAGT. This CDR3 region has 17 residues. The CDR3 loop reads CASSDRATGFGFEPQHF. The CDR3 coding sequence is TGTGCCAGCAGTGACAGGGCGACAGGGTTCGGCTTTGAGCCCCAGCATTTT.

The chain links TRBV7-2 to TRBJ1-2; TRBD1 agrees at 7 bases. Germline CDR1 reads SGHTA; CDR2 reads FQGNSA. Trimming at V came to 5 bases and at J to 8 bases, leaving 8 bases not matched to a gene. The CDR3 sequence is 13 residues long. Written as DNA, the CDR3 is TGTGCCAGCAGCGCGACAGGGCTAACGGGCTACACCTTC. Its translation is CASSATGLTGYTF.

The chain employs TRBV5-4 and TRBJ2-7; 12 bases line up with TRBD2. CDR1 and CDR2 from the germline V gene are SGHNT and YYREEE (reference sequence). The ends lost 4 bases at V and 2 bases at J; junction bases unmatched: 7. The CDR3 runs 16 residues. CDR3 in DNA: TGTGCCAGCAGCCAAAACGGACTAGCGGGGACCTACGAGCAGTACTTC. Protein sequence: CASSQNGLAGTYEQYF.

The rearrangement joins TRBV9 to TRBJ2-5; D might be TRBD1 (5 bases). Trimming removed 1 base from V and 5 bases from J, with 15 bases in between. This CDR3 is 15 amino acids long. The germline gives CDR1 SGDLS, CDR2 YYNGEE. The CDR3 protein is CASSVNGAEWETQYF. CDR3 in DNA: TGTGCCAGCAGCGTAAATGGGGCGGAATGGGAGACCCAGTACTTC. Filled out from reference TRBV9 and TRBJ2-5, the complete variable domain reads DSGVTQTPKHLITATGQRVTLRCSPRSGDLSVYWYQQSLDQGLQFLIQYYNGEERAKGNILERFSAQQFPDLHSELNLSSLELGDSALYFCASSVNGAEWETQYFGPGTRLLVL.

This clone was recorded a few times. V gene TRBV6-5 combines with J gene TRBJ2-3, with a weak D call TRBD2 (5 bases). CDR3 length: 14 residues. Germline CDR1 and CDR2: MNHEY and SVGAGI. Between the trimmed V and J ends, which lost 8 bases and 6 bases, there was a span of 18 bases. CDR3 sequence reads: CASGGSRARDTQYF. In DNA, the CDR3 is TGTGCCAGCGGAGGATCCCGGGCCCGTGATACGCAGTATTTT.

V and J are TRBV5-1 and TRBJ2-5; possible D gene TRBD1, 6 bases. The V and J ends lost 4 bases and 5 bases respectively, with 15 bases between them. Looked up from germline, CDR1 is SGHRS and CDR2 is YFSETQ. CDR3 length: 14 amino acids. CDR3 DNA: TGCGCCAGCAGCCCGGACACAGGGAAGGAGACCCAGTACTTC. Its translation: CASSPDTGKETQYF.

The CDR3, as DNA: TGTGCCAGCAGCTTCGGGACAGGGGCCTATGGCTACACCTTC. Protein: CASSFGTGAYGYTF. The V call is TRBV7-3, the J call TRBJ1-2; 10 positions match TRBD1. This CDR3 is 14 amino acids long. Germline CDR1 reads SGHTA; CDR2 reads FQGTGA. The V segment lost 3 bases and the J segment 4 bases; nucleotides outside the gene matches: 2.

V usage is TRBV12-5 and J usage is TRBJ1-5, with D possibly matching TRBD1 (6 bases). The CDR3 sequence is 15 residues long. Trimming shortened V by 3 bases and J by 6 bases, and 15 bases separated the two germline ends. The germline gives CDR1 LGHNT, CDR2 FRNRAP. CDR3 in amino acids: CASGLERGGGQPQHF. The CDR3 DNA reads TGTGCTAGTGGTTTAGAAAGGGGAGGGGGTCAGCCCCAGCATTTT.

This clone was found once. The rearrangement uses TRBV5-1 and TRBJ1-1; tentatively, D is TRBD1 (5 bases). From germline, CDR1 is SGHRS and CDR2 YFSETQ. The CDR3 is 15 residues long. Trimming removed 4 bases from V and 0 bases from J, with 13 bases in between. The CDR3 DNA sequence: TGCGCCAGCAGCAGACTAGAGGGGATGAACACTGAAGCTTTCTTT. This gives the protein CASSRLEGMNTEAFF.

V usage is TRBV7-3 and J usage is TRBJ1-1, with unresolved D. Germline loops: CDR1 SGHTA, CDR2 FQGTGA. The CDR3 has 12 residues. Between the trimmed V and J ends, which lost 11 bases and 1 base, there was a span of 11 bases. The CDR3 reads CACGVSNTEAFF. The CDR3 coding sequence is TGTGCCTGCGGGGTTTCGAACACTGAAGCTTTCTTT.

The chain has TRBV4-2 and TRBJ2-1; 7 nucleotides line up with TRBD2. This CDR3 comprises 16 residues. Germline V lookup: CDR1 LGHNA, CDR2 YNFKEQ. J was trimmed by 10 bases and V by 0 bases; bases with no gene match: 12. CDR3 protein: CASSQDKGGGVKEQFF. DNA of the CDR3: TGTGCCAGCAGCCAAGATAAGGGCGGGGGAGTGAAAGAGCAGTTCTTC.

This clone was detected many times. The chain employs TRBV20-1 and TRBJ2-7; TRBD2 might be the D (7 bases). CDR1 and CDR2 from the germline V gene are DFQATT and SNEGSKA (reference sequence). Trimming cost V 3 bases and J 6 bases, with 9 bases left between them. The CDR3 totals 11 residues. The CDR3 bases are TGCAGTGCTAGTCGGGGGGCCGAGCAGTACTTC. Its translation: CSASRGAEQYF.